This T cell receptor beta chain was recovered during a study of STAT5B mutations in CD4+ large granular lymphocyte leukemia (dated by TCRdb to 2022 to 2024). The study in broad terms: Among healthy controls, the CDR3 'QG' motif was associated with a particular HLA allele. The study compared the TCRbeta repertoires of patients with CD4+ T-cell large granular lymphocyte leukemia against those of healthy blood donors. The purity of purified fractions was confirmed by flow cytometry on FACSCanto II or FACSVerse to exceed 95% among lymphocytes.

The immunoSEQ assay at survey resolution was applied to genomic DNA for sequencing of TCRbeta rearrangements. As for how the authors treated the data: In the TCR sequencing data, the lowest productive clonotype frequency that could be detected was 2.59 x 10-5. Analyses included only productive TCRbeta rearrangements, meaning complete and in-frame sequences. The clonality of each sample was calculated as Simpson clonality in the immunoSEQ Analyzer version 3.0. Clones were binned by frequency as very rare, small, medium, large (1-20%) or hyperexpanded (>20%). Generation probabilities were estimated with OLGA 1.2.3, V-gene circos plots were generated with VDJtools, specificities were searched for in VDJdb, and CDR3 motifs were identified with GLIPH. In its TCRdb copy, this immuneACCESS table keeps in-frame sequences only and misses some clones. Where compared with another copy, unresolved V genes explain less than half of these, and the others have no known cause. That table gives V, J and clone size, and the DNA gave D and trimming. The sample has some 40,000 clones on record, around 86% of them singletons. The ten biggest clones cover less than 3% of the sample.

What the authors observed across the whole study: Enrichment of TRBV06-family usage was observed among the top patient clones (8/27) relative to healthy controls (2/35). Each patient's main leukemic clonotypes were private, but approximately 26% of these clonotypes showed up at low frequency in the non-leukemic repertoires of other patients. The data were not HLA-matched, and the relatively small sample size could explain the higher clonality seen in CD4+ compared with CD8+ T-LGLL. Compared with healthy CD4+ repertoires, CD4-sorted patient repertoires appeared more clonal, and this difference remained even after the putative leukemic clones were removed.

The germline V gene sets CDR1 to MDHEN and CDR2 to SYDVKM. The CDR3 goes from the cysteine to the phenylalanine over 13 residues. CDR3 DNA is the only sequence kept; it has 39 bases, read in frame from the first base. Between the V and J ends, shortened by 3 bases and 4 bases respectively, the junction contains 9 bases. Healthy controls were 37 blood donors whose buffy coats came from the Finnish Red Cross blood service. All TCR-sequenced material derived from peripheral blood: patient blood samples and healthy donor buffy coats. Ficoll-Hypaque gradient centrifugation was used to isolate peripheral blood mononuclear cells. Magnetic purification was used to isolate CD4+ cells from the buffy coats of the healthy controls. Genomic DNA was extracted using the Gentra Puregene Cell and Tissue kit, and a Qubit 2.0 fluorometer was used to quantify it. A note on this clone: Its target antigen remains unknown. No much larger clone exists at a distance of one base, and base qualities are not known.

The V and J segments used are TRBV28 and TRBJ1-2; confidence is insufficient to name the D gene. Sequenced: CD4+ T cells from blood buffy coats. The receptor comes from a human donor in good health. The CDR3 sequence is CASSLASRYGYTF. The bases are TGTGCCAGCAGTTTGGCCAGTCGCTATGGCTACACCTTC.